This passage covers 22 T cell receptor beta chains from one sample sequenced in a study of blood T cells in healthy people across ages. PCR was performed a second time for roughly 7 to 12 cycles using a sample-barcoded 5' primer and a J-beta primer mix. TCRdb re-called the 5' RACE reads through MiXCR, storing one row per CDR3 protein. Here the sample spans about 620,000 distinct CDR3 sequences, roughly 20% being singletons. Sequencing was done on a sample of blood. These receptors originate from an older man in good health.

The chain is built from TRBV3-1 and TRBJ2-3; D unclear. The germline gives CDR1 LGHDT, CDR2 YNNKEL (reference sequence). This CDR3 has 15 amino acids. The V end lost 1 base, the J end lost 0 bases, and 8 bases lay between the germline ends. The CDR3 DNA reads as TGTGCCAGCAGCCAAGTGGTACTTAGCACAGATACGCAGTATTTT. Protein: CASSQVVLSTDTQYF.

V is TRBV3-1 and J is TRBJ2-7; D remains ambiguous. Gene TRBJ2-1 matches the end of the DNA better, so the J call may be wrong. The CDR3 length is 15 residues. Germline V gives CDR1 LGHDT, CDR2 YNNKEL (reference sequence). The CDR3 DNA follows: TGTGCCAGCAGCCAAGGGCTAGTTGGGTACAATGAGCAGTTCTTC. It codes for CASSQGLVGYNEQFF.

The sample holds a few counts of this clonotype. The chain has TRBV29-1 and TRBJ2-7; possible D gene TRBD1, 6 bases. Germline V gene data show CDR1 as SQVTM and CDR2 as ANQGSEA. This CDR3 is 14 amino acids long. The V end lost 6 bases, the J end lost 0 bases, and 15 bases lay between the germline ends. The chain's CDR3 is CSVGLGAGSYEQYF. In DNA form, the CDR3 reads TGCAGCGTCGGGCTGGGGGCTGGCTCCTACGAGCAGTACTTC.

This clonotype was seen just once. V usage is TRBV12-3 or TRBV12-4 and J usage is TRBJ2-3; D call uncertain. The CDR3 has 13 residues. V lost 4 bases to trimming and J lost 0 bases, with 5 bases between them. The CDR3 DNA reads as TGTGCCAGCAGTTATGGTAGCACAGATACGCAGTATTTT. Its protein is CASSYGSTDTQYF.

This CDR3 is CASSPGLLNTEAFF. Here the CDR3 DNA reads TGCGCCAGCAGCCCGGGACTTTTGAACACTGAAGCTTTCTTT. The rearrangement joins TRBV5-1 to TRBJ1-1; the D gene is possibly TRBD1 (5 bases). Trimming stripped 4 bases from V and 0 bases from J, with 10 bases between. Germline assignment: CDR1 SGHRS and CDR2 YFSETQ. The CDR3 runs 14 residues.

This clonotype appeared a few times. The chain uses TRBV7-2 and TRBJ2-3; 9 nucleotides line up with TRBD1. Germline lookup yields CDR1 SGHTA and CDR2 FQGNSA. V was clipped by 7 bases and J by 2 bases; unmatched bases: 10. The CDR3 length is 16 residues. DNA of the CDR3: TGTGCCAGCAACGTTCTGGGACAGGGAAACACAGATACGCAGTATTTT. Residues: CASNVLGQGNTDTQYF.

This clonotype was found a few times. The chain employs TRBV10-2 and TRBJ2-4; 11 positions agree with TRBD2. Trimming cost V 2 bases and J 2 bases; bases outside gene matches: 5. This CDR3 is built from 17 residues. CDR1 is WSHSY, CDR2 SAAADI, per germline. For the CDR3, the DNA is TGCGCCAGCAGTGAGACTAGCGGGAGAATTACCAAAAACATTCAGTACTTC. Translation gives CASSETSGRITKNIQYF.

This clonotype was picked up one time. The chain carries TRBV6-2 or TRBV6-3 and TRBJ2-3; 12 nucleotides match TRBD2. J gave up 4 bases and V 7 bases, and 3 bases lay outside the gene matches. The length of the CDR3 is 14 residues. CDR1 is MNHEY, CDR2 SVGEGT, per germline. The CDR3 loop reads CASKTSGGPDTQYF. As DNA, the CDR3 is TGTGCCAGCAAGACTAGCGGGGGCCCAGATACGCAGTATTTT.

CDR3 sequence: CASSGAGGPHEQFF. The CDR3, as DNA: TGTGCCAGCAGTGGAGCGGGAGGGCCCCATGAGCAGTTCTTC. This rearrangement joins TRBV28 to TRBJ2-5; 10 bases are shared with TRBD2. The J call may be mistaken, given a closer DNA end match to TRBJ2-1. Germline V CDR1 and CDR2: MDHEN, SYDVKM. This CDR3 has 14 residues.

The gene calls are TRBV7-2 and TRBJ2-3; D assignment may be TRBD1 or TRBD2 (5 bases each). The CDR3 has 12 amino acids. V lost 5 bases to trimming and J lost 13 bases, with 16 bases between them. The germline gives CDR1 SGHTA, CDR2 FQGNSA. CDR3 nucleotide sequence: TGTGCCAGCAGCCCTCCTGGGACGGTGGAGTATTTT. As protein: CASSPPGTVEYF. Full variable domain (rest looked up from reference TRBV7-2 and TRBJ2-3): GAGVSQSPSNKVTEKGKDVELRCDPISGHTALYWYRQSLGQGLEFLIYFQGNSAPDKSGLPSDRFSAERTGGSVSTLTIQRTQQEDSAVYLCASSPPGTVEYFGPGTRLTVL.

This clonotype was seen a handful of times. This sequence joins TRBV7-9 and TRBJ1-1, with D hard to call. This CDR3 is 13 amino acids long. Germline V gives CDR1 SEHNR, CDR2 FQNEAQ (reference sequence). The V end lost 3 bases, the J end lost 0 bases, and 5 bases lay between the germline ends. CDR3 bases: TGTGCCAGCAGCTTTTCGGTGAACACTGAAGCTTTCTTT. Amino acid sequence: CASSFSVNTEAFF.

The chain couples TRBV7-2 to TRBJ1-1; D gene unclear. The V end was cut by 5 bases, the J end by 4 bases, with 14 bases between. The CDR3 sequence is 14 residues long. Looked up from germline, CDR1 is SGHTA and CDR2 is FQGNSA. The CDR3 nucleotides are TGTGCCAGCAGCCCCCTGGGCGGGAGCACTGAAGCTTTCTTT. Translating gives CASSPLGGSTEAFF.

V usage is TRBV7-2 and J usage is TRBJ2-7, with D perhaps matching TRBD2 (6 bases). Germline CDR1 SGHTA, CDR2 FQGNSA. This CDR3 is built from 15 residues. V shed 5 bases and J shed 4 bases, with 18 bases lying between them. The CDR3 protein is CASSPKGLDFYEQYF. CDR3 DNA sequence: TGTGCCAGCAGCCCCAAGGGACTCGACTTTTACGAGCAGTACTTC.

This sequence joins TRBV7-9 and TRBJ2-5, with D possibly TRBD2 on 5 matching bases. With 2 bases removed from V and 5 bases from J, the gap between germline ends came to 12 bases. Per the germline V gene, CDR1 is SEHNR and CDR2 is FQNEAQ (reference sequence). There are 14 residues in the CDR3. The CDR3 here is CASSLKEGWETQYF. CDR3 coding DNA: TGTGCCAGCAGCTTAAAAGAGGGTTGGGAGACCCAGTACTTC.

This chain links TRBV28 with TRBJ1-4; D unresolved. Trimming pared 5 bases from V and 3 bases from J, leaving 10 bases between. There are 14 residues in the CDR3. Germline assignment: CDR1 MDHEN and CDR2 SYDVKM. The CDR3 is CASSLQYPNEKLFF. Here the CDR3 DNA reads TGTGCCAGCAGTCTACAGTACCCTAATGAAAAACTGTTTTTT. The full variable domain, with the rest looked up from reference TRBV28 and TRBJ1-4, is DVKVTQSSRYLVKRTGEKVFLECVQDMDHENMFWYRQDPGLGLRLIYFSYDVKMKEKGDIPEGYSVSREKKERFSLILESASTNQTSMYLCASSLQYPNEKLFFGSGTQLSVL.

This clonotype was counted between two and nine times. The chain uses TRBV7-9 and TRBJ2-1, with 8 bases fitting TRBD2. CDR3 length: 16 residues. The V gene end was trimmed by 3 bases and the J gene end by 10 bases; junction bases not matched to a gene: 14. CDR1 is SEHNR, CDR2 FQNEAQ, per germline (reference sequence). CDR3 protein: CASSFTRMAGGGEQFF. DNA of the CDR3: TGTGCCAGCAGCTTTACTAGGATGGCGGGAGGTGGGGAGCAGTTCTTC.

The J gene is TRBJ2-1, the V gene TRBV6-5; D may correspond to TRBD1 or TRBD2 (6 bases each). The CDR3 sequence is 15 residues long. V lost 2 bases to trimming and J lost 3 bases, with 11 bases between them. Germline assignment: CDR1 MNHEY and CDR2 SVGAGI. The CDR3, as DNA: TGTGCCAGCAGTTACATGAGGGGGGTCTACAATGAGCAGTTCTTC. It translates to CASSYMRGVYNEQFF.

This clonotype came up a few times. V usage is TRBV28 and J usage is TRBJ2-5; D not certain. The V gene lost 5 bases and the J gene lost 7 bases, with 17 bases spanning the gap. Looked up from germline, CDR1 is MDHEN and CDR2 is SYDVKM. This CDR3 has 14 amino acids. The CDR3 coding sequence is TGTGCCAGCAGTGGTCGCGCCGTTGGGGTGACCCAGTACTTC. Translated, it gives CASSGRAVGVTQYF.

The chain has TRBV10-3 and TRBJ2-5; D gene unclear. The J call may be mistaken, given a closer DNA end match to TRBJ2-7. The CDR3 has 12 residues. CDR1 is ENHRY, CDR2 SYGVKD, per germline. This CDR3 reads CAISEGDSEQYF. The DNA of the CDR3 is TGTGCCATCAGTGAGGGGGATAGCGAGCAGTACTTC.

The sample holds a few counts of this clonotype. The rearrangement uses TRBV5-1 and TRBJ2-3, with 15 bases identical to TRBD2. V lost 4 bases and J lost 3; bases outside the gene matches: 3. CDR1 and CDR2 from the germline V gene are SGHRS and YFSETQ. CDR3 length: 16 residues. The CDR3 region is CASSRGTSGRTDTQYF. CDR3 coding DNA: TGCGCCAGCAGCCGCGGGACTAGCGGGAGGACAGATACGCAGTATTTT.

V and J are TRBV20-1 and TRBJ2-1; 10 bases map to TRBD2. Near its end, the DNA agrees better with TRBJ2-7, so the J call may be wrong. Germline V gene sequence: CDR1 DFQATT, CDR2 SNEGSKA (reference sequence). The CDR3 has 14 amino acids. This CDR3 is CSATKREGRYEQYF. The CDR3 DNA sequence: TGCAGTGCAACCAAGCGGGAGGGCCGATACGAGCAGTACTTC.

There are a few counts of this clonotype. The chain carries TRBV29-1 and TRBJ2-1; possible D gene TRBD2, 5 bases. The CDR3 spans 16 residues. Trimming took 5 bases from V and 0 from J, leaving 17 bases between them. Germline V CDR1 and CDR2: SQVTM, ANQGSEA. CDR3 DNA: TGCAGCGTTAACGACCTCGGCGGGTCCTCCTACAATGAGCAGTTCTTC. Residues: CSVNDLGGSSYNEQFF.